This T cell receptor (beta chain) was recorded in a study of CD8 T cells in ankylosing spondylitis. TCRdb reanalysed the 5' RACE reads using MiXCR and keeps one entry per CDR3 protein. There are around 230,000 distinct CDR3 sequences in the sample; 7% to 10% occur only once, and around 4.8% lies in the top ten. The table lists this clonotype with many counts. The TCR was taken from a female donor with ankylosing spondylitis or in good health (not recorded which). Material for sequencing was blood, either unsorted or a sorted T cell fraction (not recorded which).

The CDR3 nucleotides read TGCAGTGCTAGAGATCCACTAGCGGGAGGCAATGAGCAGTTCTTC. Residues: CSARDPLAGGNEQFF. The genes are TRBV20-1 and TRBJ2-1; 12 bases are a match to TRBD2. There are 15 residues in the CDR3. V shed 0 bases and J 6 bases; nucleotides not matched to a gene: 3. Per the germline V gene, CDR1 is DFQATT and CDR2 is SNEGSKA (reference sequence).